Included here is one T cell receptor beta chain sequence, with context. Only in-frame clones appear in the TCRdb table, and some are missing; sequencing was by immunoSEQ multiplex PCR. The sample includes nearly 2 million clones, roughly 94% seen only once; the top ten take approximately 1.2%. This specimen comes from a study of shared clonotypes between healthy human individuals. As defined, naive CD8 cells were CD45RO-negative and positively selected for CCR7, with terminally differentiated effector memory CD45RA+ cells excluded. After removal of 4 bases from V and 3 bases from J, the junction contained 4 bases not matched to a gene. The germline gives CDR1 SGHDT, CDR2 YYEEEE. The CDR3 loop spans 15 amino acids.

This receptor was taken from a man aged 18 to 29 in good health. The chain joins TRBV5-6 to TRBJ2-2; TRBD2 agrees at 9 bases. The source material was naive CD8+ T cells sorted from blood. This CDR3 reads CASSNIAGDTGELFF. The CDR3 nucleotides are TGTGCCAGCAGCAATATAGCGGGAGACACCGGGGAGCTGTTTTTT.